This is a list of T cell receptor beta chains from one sample in a study of radiation and T cells in renal cell carcinoma. Repertoires were generated with immunoSEQ multiplex PCR, while TCRdb's copy carries only in-frame clones and drops some. The table includes 40,000 to 60,000 clones, around 83% detected once. The sequenced sample was blood, obtained from a patient whose treatment included radiotherapy and nephrectomy. Every receptor here comes from a woman in her 70s with renal cell carcinoma. Each CDR3 is given with its conserved first and last residue. Each record gives: D gene, V gene, clone size, J gene, CDR3 DNA, CDR3 protein. The D gene is left open where the match is weak. Expanded clones are given a class, and other clones once, few, many or no size at all.

D: TRBD1
V: TRBV5-8
size: few
J: TRBJ1-1
DNA: TGTGCCAGCAGCAGGACAGGGGCGGTCACTGAAGCTTTCTTT
CDR3: CASSRTGAVTEAFF

D: TRBD1
V: TRBV13
size: once
J: TRBJ1-1
DNA: TGTGCCAGCAGCTTAGGTACAGGGGTGTTTGAAGCTTTCTTT
CDR3: CASSLGTGVFEAFF

D: NA
V: TRBV5-1
size: NA
J: TRBJ2-1
DNA: TGCGCCAGCAGCCCAACTGGGAGCTCCTACAATGAGCAGTTCTTC
CDR3: CASSPTGSSYNEQFF

D: TRBD1
V: TRBV6-5
size: NA
J: TRBJ2-7
DNA: TGTGCCAGCAGTAGGGAGACAGGGTTCACCTACGAGCAGTACTTC
CDR3: CASSRETGFTYEQYF

D: NA
V: TRBV18
size: NA
J: TRBJ1-1
DNA: TGTGCCAGCTCACCATTAAACCAGGTGAACACTGAAGCTTTCTTT
CDR3: CASSPLNQVNTEAFF

D: TRBD1
V: TRBV23-1
size: NA
J: TRBJ2-7
DNA: TGCGCCAGCAGCCGCACCTGGACAGGGGGTGGAGAGCAGTACTTC
CDR3: CASSRTWTGGGEQYF

D: NA
V: TRBV20-1
size: NA
J: TRBJ1-2
DNA: TGCAGTGCTAGAGACCATGGAGGCTACACCTTC
CDR3: CSARDHGGYTF

D: TRBD1
V: TRBV6-5
size: NA
J: TRBJ2-1
DNA: TGTGCCAGCAGTACCGGGACAGCAAACAATGAGCAGTTCTTC
CDR3: CASSTGTANNEQFF

D: TRBD1
V: TRBV7-2
size: NA
J: TRBJ2-6
DNA: TGTGCCAGCAGCGCGAGACCACAGGGGGCCTACTCTGGGGCCAACGTCCTGACTTTC
CDR3: CASSARPQGAYSGANVLTF

D: NA
V: TRBV19
size: NA
J: TRBJ2-1
DNA: TGTGCCAGTAGTATGCAGGCGGATGCTATCCAGTTCTTC
CDR3: CASSMQADAIQFF

D: NA
V: TRBV6-1
size: NA
J: TRBJ2-7
DNA: TGTGCCAGCGCTGACAGGGAGGTTTACGAGCAGTACTTC
CDR3: CASADREVYEQYF

D: TRBD1
V: TRBV30
size: NA
J: TRBJ2-1
DNA: TGTGCCTGGAGTCGGGACAGGCAGAATGAGCAGTTCTTC
CDR3: CAWSRDRQNEQFF

D: TRBD1
V: TRBV2
size: NA
J: TRBJ1-4
DNA: TGTGCCAGCATATCGACAGGGGGCGCAGAAAAACTGTTTTTT
CDR3: CASISTGGAEKLFF

D: TRBD2
V: TRBV2
size: NA
J: TRBJ2-3
DNA: TGTGCCAGCAGCCGGGCGGGGGTACCAGATACGCAGTATTTT
CDR3: CASSRAGVPDTQYF

D: NA
V: TRBV9
size: NA
J: TRBJ2-7
DNA: TGTGCCAGCAGCCTAAGGGGGTCCCATTACGAGCAGTACTTC
CDR3: CASSLRGSHYEQYF

D: NA
V: TRBV6-5
size: NA
J: TRBJ2-1
DNA: TGTGCCAGCGGGGCAGGGTACAATGAGCAGTTCTTC
CDR3: CASGAGYNEQFF

D: NA
V: TRBV4-2
size: NA
J: TRBJ1-2
DNA: TGTGCCAGCAGCCAGGTTGGGGTAATCAACTATGGCTACACCTTC
CDR3: CASSQVGVINYGYTF

D: NA
V: TRBV18
size: NA
J: TRBJ1-1
DNA: TGTGCCAGCTCAACCGTACGGGGGCAAGGGACTGAAGCTTTCTTT
CDR3: CASSTVRGQGTEAFF

D: NA
V: TRBV7-6
size: NA
J: TRBJ2-7
DNA: TGTGCCAGCAGCTTAGCGCAGGGGTGGGCCTACGAGCAGTACTTC
CDR3: CASSLAQGWAYEQYF

D: NA
V: TRBV2
size: NA
J: TRBJ1-4
DNA: TGTGCCAGCTCCCGCGAGGGGGGCACTAATGAAAAACTGTTTTTT
CDR3: CASSREGGTNEKLFF

D: NA
V: TRBV2
size: NA
J: TRBJ2-3
DNA: TGTGCCAGCAGAATTTCCGGAGGAACAGATACGCAGTATTTT
CDR3: CASRISGGTDTQYF

D: NA
V: TRBV6-5
size: NA
J: TRBJ1-1
DNA: TGTGCCAGCAGGGGTATGGGGGCTTCGGACACTGAAGCTTTCTTT
CDR3: CASRGMGASDTEAFF